What follows is one T cell receptor beta chain and its context. The antigen remains undetermined. TCRdb re-analysed the reads in MiXCR, keeping a single row per CDR3 protein. The data contain approximately 150,000 distinct CDR3 sequences, 20% to 25% of them singletons. This record belongs to a study of T cell repertoires in cytomegalovirus infection. The overall study: CMV infection plus the matching HLA type was flagged by public TCR beta signatures.

The TCR sequence derives from a human donor in good health (CMV status not recorded). Some clones in this sample may be carry-over from other donors' samples. Material: CD8+ T cells from cultured PBMCs, obtained from culture after CMV antigen stimulation.

In nucleotides, the CDR3 is TGTGCCAGCAGCACCCGGACAGGGAACACTGAAGCTTTCTTT. Protein sequence: CASSTRTGNTEAFF. The V and J genes are TRBV11-2 and TRBJ1-1; 7 nucleotides agree with TRBD1. This CDR3 contains 14 residues. Germline V CDR1 and CDR2: SGHAT, FQNNGV. The V and J ends lost 5 bases and 1 base, in that order; junction bases with no gene match: 4. Variable domain in full (rest from reference TRBV11-2 and TRBJ1-1): EAGVAQSPRYKIIEKRQSVAFWCNPISGHATLYWYQQILGQGPKLLIQFQNNGVVDDSQLPKDRFSAERLKGVDSTLKIQPAKLEDSAVYLCASSTRTGNTEAFFGQGTRLTVV.